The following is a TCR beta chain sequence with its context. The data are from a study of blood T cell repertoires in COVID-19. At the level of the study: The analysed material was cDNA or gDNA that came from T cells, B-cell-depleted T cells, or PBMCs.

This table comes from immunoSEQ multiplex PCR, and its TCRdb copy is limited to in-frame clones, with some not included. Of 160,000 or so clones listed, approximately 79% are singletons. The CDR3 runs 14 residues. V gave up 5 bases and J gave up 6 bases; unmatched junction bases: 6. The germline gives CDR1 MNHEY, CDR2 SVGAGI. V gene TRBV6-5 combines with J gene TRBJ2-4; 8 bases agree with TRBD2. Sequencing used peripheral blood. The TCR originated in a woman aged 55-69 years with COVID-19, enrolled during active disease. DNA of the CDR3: TGTGCCAGCAGTCAGCGGGAGCACGGAAACATTCAGTACTTC. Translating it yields CASSQREHGNIQYF.